The TCR beta chain described here comes from a study of blood T cell repertoires in COVID-19. In germline, CDR1 is MGHRA, CDR2 YSYEKL. The length of the CDR3 is 13 residues. V lost 4 bases to trimming and J lost 7 bases; unmatched junction nucleotides: 6. Profiling relied on immunoSEQ multiplex PCR, and the TCRdb table lists in-frame clones only, not all of them. The table has roughly 100,000 clones, 65% to 90% seen once; the top ten hold 3.5% to 5%. The chain uses TRBV4-1 and TRBJ2-7, with TRBD2 matching over 8 bases. This receptor was taken from a man in his fifties or sixties with acute or convalescent COVID-19. What was sequenced was peripheral blood. This CDR3 is CASSPQSGGEQYF. As DNA, the CDR3 is TGCGCCAGCAGCCCCCAGAGCGGGGGTGAGCAGTACTTC.